This paragraph covers one T cell receptor beta chain sequence. The sample originates from a study of shared clonotypes between healthy human individuals. Using immunoSEQ multiplex PCR, the repertoire was profiled, and TCRdb retains in-frame clones only, with some absent. The sample lists 2 million to 2.5 million clones; 92% were seen once. This CDR3 has 14 residues. Trimming took off 0 bases at V and 8 bases at J, with 13 bases between the two ends. CDR1 GTSNPN and CDR2 SVGIG come from the germline V gene (reference sequence). The V and J genes are TRBV30 and TRBJ1-4; weak D call: TRBD1 (6 bases). The TCR was taken from a man between 18 and 35 years old in good health. Some clones in this sample may be carry-over from other donors' samples. Material: naive CD4+ T cells from PBMCs. Subset denoted: CD45RA+ positively selected. The CDR3 here is CAWSVRGFPEKLFF. The CDR3 DNA reads as TGTGCCTGGAGTGTAAGGGGGTTTCCCGAAAAACTGTTTTTT.